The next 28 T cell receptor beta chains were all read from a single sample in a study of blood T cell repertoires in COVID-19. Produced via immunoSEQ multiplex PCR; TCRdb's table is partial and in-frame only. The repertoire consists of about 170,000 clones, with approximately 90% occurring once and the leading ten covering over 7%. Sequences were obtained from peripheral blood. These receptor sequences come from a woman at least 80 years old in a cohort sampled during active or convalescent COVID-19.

CDR3 in DNA: TGTGCCAGCAGCTTAGAGGGGCGGGGGAGCTCCTACGAGCAGTACTTC. This encodes CASSLEGRGSSYEQYF. The V gene is TRBV7-6, the J gene TRBJ2-7; 7 bases align to TRBD2. CDR3 size: 16 residues. Germline V gives CDR1 SGHVS, CDR2 FNYEAQ. Trimming at V came to 1 base and at J to 0 bases, leaving 6 bases not matched to a gene.

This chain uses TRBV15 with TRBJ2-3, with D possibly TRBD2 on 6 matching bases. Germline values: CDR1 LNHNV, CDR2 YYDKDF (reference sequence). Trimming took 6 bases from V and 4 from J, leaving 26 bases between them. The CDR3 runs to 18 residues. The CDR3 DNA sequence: TGTGCCACCAGGCCCGCGGGACTCGAGCATACCGTTGCAGATACGCAGTATTTT. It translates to CATRPAGLEHTVADTQYF.

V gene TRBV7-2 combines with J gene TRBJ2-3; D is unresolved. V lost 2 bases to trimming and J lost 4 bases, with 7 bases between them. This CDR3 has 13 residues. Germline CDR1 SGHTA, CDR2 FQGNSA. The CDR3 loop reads CASSLLGPDTQYF. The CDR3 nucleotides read TGTGCCAGCAGCTTACTAGGCCCAGATACGCAGTATTTT. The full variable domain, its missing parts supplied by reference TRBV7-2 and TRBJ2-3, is GAGVSQSPSNKVTEKGKDVELRCDPISGHTALYWYRQSLGQGLEFLIYFQGNSAPDKSGLPSDRFSAERTGGSVSTLTIQRTQQEDSAVYLCASSLLGPDTQYFGPGTRLTVL.

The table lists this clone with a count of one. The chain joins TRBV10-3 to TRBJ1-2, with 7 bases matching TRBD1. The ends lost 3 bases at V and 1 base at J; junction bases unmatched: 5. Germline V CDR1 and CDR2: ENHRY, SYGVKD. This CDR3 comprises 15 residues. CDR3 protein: CAISDLDRDNYGYTF. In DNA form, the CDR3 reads TGTGCCATCAGTGATCTAGACAGGGATAACTATGGCTACACCTTC.

The CDR3 is CASSIDTLNTEAFF. The CDR3 DNA follows: TGTGCCAGTAGTATAGACACATTGAACACTGAAGCTTTCTTT. J is TRBJ1-1 and V is TRBV19; D is uncertain. The CDR3 is 14 amino acids. V was cut by 0 bases and J by 0 bases, with 5 bases left in between. Germline CDR1 LNHDA, CDR2 SQIVND (reference sequence). Variable domain in full (rest from reference TRBV19 and TRBJ1-1): DGGITQSPKYLFRKEGQNVTLSCEQNLNHDAMYWYRQDPGQGLRLIYYSQIVNDFQKGDIAEGYSVSREKKESFPLTVTSAQKNPTAFYLCASSIDTLNTEAFFGQGTRLTVV.

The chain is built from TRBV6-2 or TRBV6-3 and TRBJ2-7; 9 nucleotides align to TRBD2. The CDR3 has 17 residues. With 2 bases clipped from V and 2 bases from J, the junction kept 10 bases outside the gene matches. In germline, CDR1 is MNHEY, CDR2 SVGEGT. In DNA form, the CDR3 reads TGTGCCAGCAGTTACAGGGTAGCGGGAGTTCGGCCCTACGAGCAGTACGTC. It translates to CASSYRVAGVRPYEQYV.

CDR3 bases: TGTGCCATCAGTGCTCGGGGCTCCTACGAGCAGTACTTC. This gives the protein CAISARGSYEQYF. The V call is TRBV10-3, the J call TRBJ2-7, with a tentative D call TRBD2 (5 bases). This CDR3 contains 13 residues. CDR1 is ENHRY and CDR2 is SYGVKD in the germline V gene. Trimming removed 4 bases from V and 0 bases from J, with 7 bases in between.

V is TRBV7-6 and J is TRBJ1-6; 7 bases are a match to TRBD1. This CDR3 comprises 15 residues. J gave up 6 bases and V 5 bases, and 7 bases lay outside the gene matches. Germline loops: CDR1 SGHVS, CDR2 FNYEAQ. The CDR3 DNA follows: TGTGCCAGCAGCCCCTTGGGACAGCGTAATTCACCCCTCCACTTT. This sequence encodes CASSPLGQRNSPLHF.

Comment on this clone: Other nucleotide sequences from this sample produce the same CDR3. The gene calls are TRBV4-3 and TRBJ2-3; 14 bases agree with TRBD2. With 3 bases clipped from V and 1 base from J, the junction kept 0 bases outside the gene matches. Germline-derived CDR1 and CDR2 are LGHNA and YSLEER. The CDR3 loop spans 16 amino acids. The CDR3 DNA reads TGCGCCAGCAGCCAGGGACTAGCGGGGGGCACAGATACGCAGTATTTT. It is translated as CASSQGLAGGTDTQYF.

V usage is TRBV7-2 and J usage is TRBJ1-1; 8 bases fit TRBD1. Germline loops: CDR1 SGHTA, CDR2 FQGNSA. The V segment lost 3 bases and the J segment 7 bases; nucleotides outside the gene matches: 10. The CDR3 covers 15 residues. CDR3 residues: CASSLSLGQVGEAFF. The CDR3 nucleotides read TGTGCCAGCAGCTTGTCGCTGGGACAGGTGGGTGAAGCTTTCTTT.

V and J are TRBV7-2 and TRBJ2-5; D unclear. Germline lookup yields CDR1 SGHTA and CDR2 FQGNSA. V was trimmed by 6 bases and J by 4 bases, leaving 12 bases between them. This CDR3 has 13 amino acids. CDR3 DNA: TGTGCCAGCAGTCCGAGGCCGGGAGAGACCCAGTACTTC. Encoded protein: CASSPRPGETQYF. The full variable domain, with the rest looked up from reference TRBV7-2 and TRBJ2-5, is GAGVSQSPSNKVTEKGKDVELRCDPISGHTALYWYRQSLGQGLEFLIYFQGNSAPDKSGLPSDRFSAERTGGSVSTLTIQRTQQEDSAVYLCASSPRPGETQYFGPGTRLLVL.

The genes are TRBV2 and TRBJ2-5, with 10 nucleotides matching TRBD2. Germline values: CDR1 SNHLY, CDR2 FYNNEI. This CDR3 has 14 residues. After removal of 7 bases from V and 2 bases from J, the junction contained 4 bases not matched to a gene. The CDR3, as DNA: TGTGCCAGCACAGCGGGAGGGGGGCAAGAGACCCAGTACTTC. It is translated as CASTAGGGQETQYF.

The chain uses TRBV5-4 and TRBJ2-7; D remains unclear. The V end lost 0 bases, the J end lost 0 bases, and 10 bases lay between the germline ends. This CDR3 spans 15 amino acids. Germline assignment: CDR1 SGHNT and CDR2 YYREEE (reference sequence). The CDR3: CASSLGTRSSYEQYV. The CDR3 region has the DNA TGTGCCAGCAGCTTGGGTACGAGGAGCTCCTACGAGCAGTACGTC.

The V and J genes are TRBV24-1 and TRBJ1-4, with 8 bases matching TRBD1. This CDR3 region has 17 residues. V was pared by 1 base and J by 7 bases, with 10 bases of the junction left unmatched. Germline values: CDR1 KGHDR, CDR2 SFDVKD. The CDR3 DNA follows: TGTGCCACCAGTGATTTTAGGCAGGGGGCGTACGTTGAAAAACTGTTTTTT. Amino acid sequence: CATSDFRQGAYVEKLFF.

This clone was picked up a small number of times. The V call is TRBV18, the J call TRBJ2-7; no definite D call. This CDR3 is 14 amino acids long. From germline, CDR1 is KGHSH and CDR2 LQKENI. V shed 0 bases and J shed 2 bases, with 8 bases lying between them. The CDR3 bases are TGTGCCAGCTCACCACCGGCCCGTCCCTACGAGCAGTACTTC. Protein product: CASSPPARPYEQYF.

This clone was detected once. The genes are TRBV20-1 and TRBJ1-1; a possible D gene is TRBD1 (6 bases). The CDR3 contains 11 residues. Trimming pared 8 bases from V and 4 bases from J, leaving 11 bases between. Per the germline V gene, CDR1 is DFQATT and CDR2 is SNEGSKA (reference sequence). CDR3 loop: CSTGYGTEAFF. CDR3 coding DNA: TGCAGTACAGGGTACGGCACTGAAGCTTTCTTT.

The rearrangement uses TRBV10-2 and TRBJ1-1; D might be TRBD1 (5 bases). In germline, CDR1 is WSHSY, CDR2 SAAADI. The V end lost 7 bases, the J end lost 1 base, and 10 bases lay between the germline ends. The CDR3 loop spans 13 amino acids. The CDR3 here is CASMRQGNTEAFF. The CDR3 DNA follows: TGCGCCAGCATGCGGCAGGGGAACACTGAAGCTTTCTTT.

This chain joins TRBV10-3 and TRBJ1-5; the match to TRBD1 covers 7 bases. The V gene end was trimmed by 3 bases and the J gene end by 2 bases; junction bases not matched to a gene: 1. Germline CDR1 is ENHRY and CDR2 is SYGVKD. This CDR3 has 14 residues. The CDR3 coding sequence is TGTGCCATCAGTGACGGACAGGGCAATCAGCCCCAGCATTTT. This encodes CAISDGQGNQPQHF.

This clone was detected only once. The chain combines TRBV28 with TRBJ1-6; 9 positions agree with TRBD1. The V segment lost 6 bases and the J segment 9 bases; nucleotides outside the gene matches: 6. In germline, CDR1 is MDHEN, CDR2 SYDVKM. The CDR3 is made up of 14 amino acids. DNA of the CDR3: TGTGCCAGCAGGCCGGGACAGGGAACTTCACCCCTCCACTTT. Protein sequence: CASRPGQGTSPLHF.

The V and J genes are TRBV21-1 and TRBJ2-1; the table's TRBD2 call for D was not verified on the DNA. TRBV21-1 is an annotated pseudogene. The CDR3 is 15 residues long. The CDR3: CASSTSGRVDNEQFF. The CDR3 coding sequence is TGTGCCAGCAGCACTAGCGGGAGAGTGGACAATGAGCAGTTCTTC.

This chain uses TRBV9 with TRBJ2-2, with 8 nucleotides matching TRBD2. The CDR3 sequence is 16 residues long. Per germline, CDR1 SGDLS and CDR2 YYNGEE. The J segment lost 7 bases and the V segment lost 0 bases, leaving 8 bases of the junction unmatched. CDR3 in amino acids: CASSVAPRGGIGELFF. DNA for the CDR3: TGTGCCAGCAGCGTAGCCCCCCGGGGGGGTATCGGGGAGCTGTTTTTT.

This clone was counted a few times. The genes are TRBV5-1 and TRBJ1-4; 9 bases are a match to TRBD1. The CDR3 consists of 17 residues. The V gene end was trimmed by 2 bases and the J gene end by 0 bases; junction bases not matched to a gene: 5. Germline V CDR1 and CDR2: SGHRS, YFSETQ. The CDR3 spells CASSLRQGEPTNEKLFF. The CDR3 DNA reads TGCGCCAGCAGCTTAAGACAGGGGGAACCAACTAATGAAAAACTGTTTTTT.

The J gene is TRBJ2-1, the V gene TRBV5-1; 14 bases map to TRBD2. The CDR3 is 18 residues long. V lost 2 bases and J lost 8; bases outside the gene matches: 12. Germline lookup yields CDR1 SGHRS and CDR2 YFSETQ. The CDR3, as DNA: TGCGCCAGCAGCTTAGAACCGGGACTAGCGGGAGTAAAAGATGAGCAGTTCTTC. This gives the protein CASSLEPGLAGVKDEQFF.

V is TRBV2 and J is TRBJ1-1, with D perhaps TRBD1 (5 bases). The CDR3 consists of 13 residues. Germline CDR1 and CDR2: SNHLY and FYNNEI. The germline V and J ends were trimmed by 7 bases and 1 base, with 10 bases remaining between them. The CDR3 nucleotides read TGTGCCAGCACACAAGGGGCGAACACTGAAGCTTTCTTT. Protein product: CASTQGANTEAFF. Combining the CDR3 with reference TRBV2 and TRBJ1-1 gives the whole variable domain EPEVTQTPSHQVTQMGQEVILRCVPISNHLYFYWYRQILGQKVEFLVSFYNNEISEKSEIFDDQFSVERPDGSNFTLKIRSTKLEDSAMYFCASTQGANTEAFFGQGTRLTVV.

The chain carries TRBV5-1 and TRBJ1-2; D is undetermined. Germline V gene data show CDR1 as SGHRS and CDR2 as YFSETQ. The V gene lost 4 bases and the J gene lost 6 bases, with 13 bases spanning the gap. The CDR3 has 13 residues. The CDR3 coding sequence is TGCGCCAGCAGCAGGAATCCCCAGGATGGCTACACCTTC. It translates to CASSRNPQDGYTF.

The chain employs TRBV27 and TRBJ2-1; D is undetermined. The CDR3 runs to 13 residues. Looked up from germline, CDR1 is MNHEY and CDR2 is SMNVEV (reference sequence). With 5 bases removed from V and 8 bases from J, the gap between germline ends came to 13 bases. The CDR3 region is CASSITYQDEQFF. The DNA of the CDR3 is TGTGCCAGCAGTATCACATACCAAGATGAGCAGTTCTTC.

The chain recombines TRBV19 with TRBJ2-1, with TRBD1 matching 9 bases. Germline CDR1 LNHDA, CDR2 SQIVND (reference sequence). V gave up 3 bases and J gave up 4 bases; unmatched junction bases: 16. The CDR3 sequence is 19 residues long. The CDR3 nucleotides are TGTGCCAGTAGTATTTGGCCCGGGACAGGGAGGGTCGGGTACAATGAGCAGTTCTTC. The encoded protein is CASSIWPGTGRVGYNEQFF.

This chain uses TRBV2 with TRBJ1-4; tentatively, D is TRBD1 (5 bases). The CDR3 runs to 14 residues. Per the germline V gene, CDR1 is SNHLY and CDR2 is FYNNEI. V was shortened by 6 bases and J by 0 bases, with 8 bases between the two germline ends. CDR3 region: CASRWGATNEKLFF. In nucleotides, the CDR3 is TGTGCCAGCAGGTGGGGGGCAACTAATGAAAAACTGTTTTTT.